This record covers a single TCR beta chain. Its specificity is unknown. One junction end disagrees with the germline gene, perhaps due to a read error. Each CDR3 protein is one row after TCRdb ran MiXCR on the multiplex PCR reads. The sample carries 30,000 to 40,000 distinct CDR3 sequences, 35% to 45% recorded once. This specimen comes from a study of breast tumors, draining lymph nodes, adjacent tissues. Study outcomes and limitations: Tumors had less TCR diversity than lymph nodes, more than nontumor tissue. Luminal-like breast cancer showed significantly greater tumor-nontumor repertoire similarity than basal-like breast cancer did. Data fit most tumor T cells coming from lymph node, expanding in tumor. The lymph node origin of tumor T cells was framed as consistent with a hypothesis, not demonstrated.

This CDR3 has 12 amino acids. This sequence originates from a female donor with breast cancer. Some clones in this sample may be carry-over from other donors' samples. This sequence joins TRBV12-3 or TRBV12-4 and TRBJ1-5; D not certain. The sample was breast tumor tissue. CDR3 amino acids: CASTTGNQPQRF. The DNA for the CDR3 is TGTGCCAGCACCACTGGGAATCAGCCCCAGCGTTTT.